This record covers a single T cell receptor beta chain. The antigen remains undetermined. The repertoire was sequenced with immunoSEQ multiplex PCR; TCRdb's copy has only in-frame clones and lacks some. The sample carries about 120,000 clones, over 85% recorded once. Trimming left V 6 bases short and J 2 bases short, with 6 bases between. Germline V gene data show CDR1 as SGHDT and CDR2 as YYEEEE. The CDR3 totals 13 residues. The data are from a study of graft-versus-host responses after intestinal transplantation. The specimen was unstimulated CD4+ T cells sorted from spleen or lymph node cells, collected before intestinal transplant. The V and J genes are TRBV5-6 and TRBJ2-6, with unresolved D. The clonotype was recovered from a human donor who received an intestinal transplant. CDR3 sequence: CASTRAGANVLTF. The CDR3 DNA reads as TGTGCCAGCACTAGGGCTGGGGCCAACGTCCTGACTTTC.